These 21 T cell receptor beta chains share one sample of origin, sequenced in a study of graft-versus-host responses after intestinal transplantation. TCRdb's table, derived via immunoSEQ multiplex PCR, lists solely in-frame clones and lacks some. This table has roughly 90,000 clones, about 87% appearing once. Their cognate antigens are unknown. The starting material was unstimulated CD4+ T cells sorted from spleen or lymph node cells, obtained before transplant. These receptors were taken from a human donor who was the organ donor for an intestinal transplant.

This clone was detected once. This chain's CDR3 is CASSQGLAGGGGEQFF. The CDR3 DNA reads as TGCGCCAGCAGCCAGGGACTAGCGGGGGGGGGTGGAGAGCAGTTCTTC. The rearrangement uses TRBV4-1 and TRBJ2-1; TRBD2 matches at 16 bases. CDR1 and CDR2 (germline): MGHRA, YSYEKL. The CDR3 is 16 residues long. Germline trimming cut 3 bases from V and 10 bases from J; bases unmatched to any gene: 6.

The CDR3 loop is CASSPPGAGGLLEQYF. For the CDR3, the DNA is TGTGCCAGCTCACCACCGGGGGCGGGGGGCCTCCTGGAGCAGTACTTC. This chain links TRBV18 with TRBJ2-5; TRBD2 agrees at 8 bases. From germline, CDR1 is KGHSH and CDR2 LQKENI. V dropped 0 bases and J dropped 11; count of bases not matched to a gene: 14. CDR3 length: 16 residues.

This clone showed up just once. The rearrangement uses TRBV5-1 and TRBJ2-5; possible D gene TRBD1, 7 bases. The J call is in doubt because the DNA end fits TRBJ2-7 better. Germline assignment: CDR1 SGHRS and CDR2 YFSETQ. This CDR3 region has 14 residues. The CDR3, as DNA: TGCGCCAGCAGCTTGGTACCAGGGGGGTACGAGCAGTACTTC. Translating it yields CASSLVPGGYEQYF.

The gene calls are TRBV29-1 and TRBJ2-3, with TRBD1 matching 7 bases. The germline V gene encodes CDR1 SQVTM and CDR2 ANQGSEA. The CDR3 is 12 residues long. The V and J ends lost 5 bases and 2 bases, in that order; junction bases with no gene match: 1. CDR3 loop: CSVQGVTDTQYF. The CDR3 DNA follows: TGCAGCGTTCAGGGGGTCACAGATACGCAGTATTTT.

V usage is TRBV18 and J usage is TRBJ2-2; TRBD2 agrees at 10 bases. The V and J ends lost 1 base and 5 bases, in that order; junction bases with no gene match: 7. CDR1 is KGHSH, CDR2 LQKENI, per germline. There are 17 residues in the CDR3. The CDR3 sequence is CASSPHRASGSTGELFF. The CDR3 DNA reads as TGTGCCAGCTCACCACATAGGGCTAGCGGGAGTACCGGGGAGCTGTTTTTT.

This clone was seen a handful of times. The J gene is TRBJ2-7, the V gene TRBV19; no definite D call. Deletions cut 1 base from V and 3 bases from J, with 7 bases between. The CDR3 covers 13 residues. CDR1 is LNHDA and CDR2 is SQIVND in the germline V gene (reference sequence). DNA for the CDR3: TGTGCCAGTAGTATAGCCTCGTACTACGAGCAGTACTTC. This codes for CASSIASYYEQYF.

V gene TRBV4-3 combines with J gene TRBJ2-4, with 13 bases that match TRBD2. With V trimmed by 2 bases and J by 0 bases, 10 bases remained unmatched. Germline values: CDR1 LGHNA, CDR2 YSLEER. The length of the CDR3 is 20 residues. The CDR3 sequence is CASSQRTSGSDFIAKNIQYF. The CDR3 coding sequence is TGCGCCAGCAGCCAACGGACTAGCGGGAGTGACTTTATAGCCAAAAACATTCAGTACTTC.

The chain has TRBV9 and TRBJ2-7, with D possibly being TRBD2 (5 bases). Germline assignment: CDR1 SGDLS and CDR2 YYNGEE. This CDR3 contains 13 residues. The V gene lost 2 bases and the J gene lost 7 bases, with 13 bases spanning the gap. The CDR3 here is CASSVSPSWEQYF. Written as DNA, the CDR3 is TGTGCCAGCAGCGTGTCCCCTAGCTGGGAGCAGTACTTC.

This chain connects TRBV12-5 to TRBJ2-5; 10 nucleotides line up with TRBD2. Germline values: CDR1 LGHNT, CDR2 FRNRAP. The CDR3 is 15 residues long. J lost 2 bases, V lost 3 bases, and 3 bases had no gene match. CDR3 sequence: CASGFGSGGQETQYF. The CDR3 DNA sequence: TGTGCTAGTGGTTTTGGTAGCGGGGGGCAAGAGACCCAGTACTTC.

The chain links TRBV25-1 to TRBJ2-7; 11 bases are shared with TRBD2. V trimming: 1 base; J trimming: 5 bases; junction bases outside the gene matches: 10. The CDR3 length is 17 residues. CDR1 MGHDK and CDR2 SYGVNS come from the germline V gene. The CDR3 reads CASSEFVPGTSGHEQYF. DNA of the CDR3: TGTGCCAGCAGTGAATTCGTCCCCGGGACTAGCGGCCACGAGCAGTACTTC.

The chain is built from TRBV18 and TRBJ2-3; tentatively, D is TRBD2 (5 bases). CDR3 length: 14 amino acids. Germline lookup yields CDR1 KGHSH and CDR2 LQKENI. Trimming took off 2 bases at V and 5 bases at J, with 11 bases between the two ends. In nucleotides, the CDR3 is TGTGCCAGCTCACCATCCGGGGTCGTAGATACGCAGTATTTT. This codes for CASSPSGVVDTQYF.

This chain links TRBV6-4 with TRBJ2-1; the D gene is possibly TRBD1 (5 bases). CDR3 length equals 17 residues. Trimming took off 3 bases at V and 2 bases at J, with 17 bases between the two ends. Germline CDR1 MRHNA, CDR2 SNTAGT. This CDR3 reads CASSETGGNFAYNEQFF. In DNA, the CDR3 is TGTGCCAGCAGTGAAACAGGTGGGAATTTTGCCTACAATGAGCAGTTCTTC.

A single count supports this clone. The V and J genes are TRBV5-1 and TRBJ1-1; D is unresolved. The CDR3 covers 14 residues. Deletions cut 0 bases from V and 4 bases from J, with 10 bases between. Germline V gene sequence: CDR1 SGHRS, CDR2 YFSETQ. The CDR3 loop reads CASSLEIPSTEAFF. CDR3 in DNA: TGCGCCAGCAGCTTGGAAATACCGAGCACTGAAGCTTTCTTT.

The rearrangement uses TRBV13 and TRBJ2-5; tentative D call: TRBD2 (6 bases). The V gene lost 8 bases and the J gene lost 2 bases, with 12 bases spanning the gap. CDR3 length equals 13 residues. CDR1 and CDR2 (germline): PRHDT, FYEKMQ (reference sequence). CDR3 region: CASRTSQQETQYF. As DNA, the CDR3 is TGTGCCAGCCGTACTAGCCAACAAGAGACCCAGTACTTC.

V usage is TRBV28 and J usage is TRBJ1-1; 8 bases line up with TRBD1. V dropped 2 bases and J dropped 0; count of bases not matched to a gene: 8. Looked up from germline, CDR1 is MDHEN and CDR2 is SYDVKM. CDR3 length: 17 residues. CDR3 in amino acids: CASSLIGRGLMNTEAFF. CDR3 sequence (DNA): TGTGCCAGCAGTTTAATCGGCAGGGGGCTCATGAACACTGAAGCTTTCTTT.

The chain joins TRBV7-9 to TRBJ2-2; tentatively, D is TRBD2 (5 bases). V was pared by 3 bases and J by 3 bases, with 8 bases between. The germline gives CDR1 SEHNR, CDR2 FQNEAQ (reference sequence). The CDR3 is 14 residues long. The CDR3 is CASSLHGDTGELFF. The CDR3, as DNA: TGTGCCAGCAGCTTGCACGGGGACACCGGGGAGCTGTTTTTT. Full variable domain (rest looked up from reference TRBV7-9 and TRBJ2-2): DTGVSQNPRHKITKRGQNVTFRCDPISEHNRLYWYRQTLGQGPEFLTYFQNEAQLEKSRLLSDRFSAERPKGSFSTLEIQRTEQGDSAMYLCASSLHGDTGELFFGEGSRLTVL.

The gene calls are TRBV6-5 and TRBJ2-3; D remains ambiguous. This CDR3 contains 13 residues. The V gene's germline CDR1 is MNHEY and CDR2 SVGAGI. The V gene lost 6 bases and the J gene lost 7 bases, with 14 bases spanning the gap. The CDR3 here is CASRTPGRNTQYF. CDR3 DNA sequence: TGTGCCAGCAGGACGCCCGGCAGGAATACGCAGTATTTT.

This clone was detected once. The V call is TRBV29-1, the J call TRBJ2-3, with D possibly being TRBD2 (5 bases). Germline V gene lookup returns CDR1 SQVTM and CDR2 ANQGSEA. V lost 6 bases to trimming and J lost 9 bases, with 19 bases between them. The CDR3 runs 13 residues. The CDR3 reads CSVDFRDPRTQYF. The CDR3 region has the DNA TGCAGCGTCGATTTCCGGGATCCCCGGACGCAGTATTTT.

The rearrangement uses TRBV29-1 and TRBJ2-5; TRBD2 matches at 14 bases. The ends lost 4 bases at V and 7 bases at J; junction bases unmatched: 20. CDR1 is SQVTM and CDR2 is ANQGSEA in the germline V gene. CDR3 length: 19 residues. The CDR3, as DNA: TGCAGCGTTGGAGGGAGGGCAGGGGGACTAGCGGGGGAGAGGTGGACCCAGTACTTC. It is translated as CSVGGRAGGLAGERWTQYF.

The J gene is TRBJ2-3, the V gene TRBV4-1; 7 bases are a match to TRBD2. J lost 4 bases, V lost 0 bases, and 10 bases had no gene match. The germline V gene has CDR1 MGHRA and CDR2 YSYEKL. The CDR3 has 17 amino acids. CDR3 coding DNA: TGCGCCAGCAGCCAAGATCGAAGGGGCGCGGGAGCAGATACGCAGTATTTT. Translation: CASSQDRRGAGADTQYF.

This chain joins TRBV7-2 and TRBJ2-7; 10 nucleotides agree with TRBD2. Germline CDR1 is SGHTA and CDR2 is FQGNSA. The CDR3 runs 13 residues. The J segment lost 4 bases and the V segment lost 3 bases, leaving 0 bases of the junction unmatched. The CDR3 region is CASSLTSGYEQYF. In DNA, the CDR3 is TGTGCCAGCAGCTTGACTAGCGGGTACGAGCAGTACTTC.